Included here is one TCR beta chain sequence, with context. Its target is unknown. Described time point: late sampling 161 to 241 days after vaccination in a few convalescent patients. Treatment here: approximately 9-day PBMC culture with coronavirus spike peptide pools or control peptides (ViraFEST assay). Negative selection separated CD4+ T cells from approximately 10-day cultures. Sequencing of the DNA from cultured CD4+ T cells was carried out with the Oncomine TCR Beta short-read assay. Each CDR3 protein is one row after TCRdb ran MiXCR on the PCR reads. The data show around 23,000 distinct CDR3 sequences, roughly 44% seen once. This entry belongs to a study of vaccination and CD4 T cells after COVID-19. V was clipped by 3 bases and J by 2 bases, with 13 bases between them. Germline assignment: CDR1 SGHVS and CDR2 FQNEAQ. This CDR3 has 16 residues.

The starting material was CD4+ T cells from blood, cultured in vitro, obtained about 7 months after SARS-CoV-2 vaccination. The V gene is TRBV7-8, the J gene TRBJ2-2; maybe TRBD1 (6 bases). The clonotype was recovered from a human donor who had recovered from COVID-19. The CDR3 DNA is TGTGCCAGCAGCTTGAGGACAGCTCTCAACACCGGGGAGCTGTTTTTT. Residues: CASSLRTALNTGELFF.